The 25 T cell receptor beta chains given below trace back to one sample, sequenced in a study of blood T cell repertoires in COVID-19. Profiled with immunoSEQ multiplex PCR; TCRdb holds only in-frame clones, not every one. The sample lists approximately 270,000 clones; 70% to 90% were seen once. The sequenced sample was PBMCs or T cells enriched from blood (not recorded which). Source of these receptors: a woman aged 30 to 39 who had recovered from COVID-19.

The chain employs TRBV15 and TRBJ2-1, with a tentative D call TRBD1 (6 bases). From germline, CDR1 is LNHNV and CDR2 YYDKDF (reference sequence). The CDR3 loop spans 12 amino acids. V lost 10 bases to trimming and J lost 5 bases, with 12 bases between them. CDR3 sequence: CASSGTHNEQFF. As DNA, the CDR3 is TGTGCCAGCTCCGGGACACACAATGAGCAGTTCTTC.

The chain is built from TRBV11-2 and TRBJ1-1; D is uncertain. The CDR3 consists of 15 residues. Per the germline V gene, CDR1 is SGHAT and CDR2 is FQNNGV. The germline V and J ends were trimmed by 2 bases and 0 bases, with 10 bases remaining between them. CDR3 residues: CASSLTRVMNTEAFF. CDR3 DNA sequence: TGTGCCAGCAGCTTAACTCGGGTAATGAACACTGAAGCTTTCTTT. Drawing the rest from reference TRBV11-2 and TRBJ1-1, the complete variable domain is EAGVAQSPRYKIIEKRQSVAFWCNPISGHATLYWYQQILGQGPKLLIQFQNNGVVDDSQLPKDRFSAERLKGVDSTLKIQPAKLEDSAVYLCASSLTRVMNTEAFFGQGTRLTVV.

This CDR3 reads CASTPVGREAYEQYF. For the CDR3, the DNA is TGTGCCAGCACCCCGGTCGGCAGGGAGGCCTACGAGCAGTACTTC. This chain joins TRBV14 and TRBJ2-7; weak D call: TRBD2 (6 bases). This CDR3 has 15 amino acids. CDR1 SGHDN and CDR2 FVKESK come from the germline V gene. With 7 bases removed from V and 2 bases from J, the gap between germline ends came to 18 bases.

The CDR3 nucleotides read TGTGCCAGCAGCTGGACAGGGCAAAACTCCTACAATGAGCAGTTCTTC. Its translation is CASSWTGQNSYNEQFF. The chain recombines TRBV13 with TRBJ2-1; TRBD1 agrees at 8 bases. The germline CDR1 and CDR2 sequences are PRHDT and FYEKMQ (reference sequence). V dropped 4 bases and J dropped 0; count of bases not matched to a gene: 5. CDR3 length: 16 residues.

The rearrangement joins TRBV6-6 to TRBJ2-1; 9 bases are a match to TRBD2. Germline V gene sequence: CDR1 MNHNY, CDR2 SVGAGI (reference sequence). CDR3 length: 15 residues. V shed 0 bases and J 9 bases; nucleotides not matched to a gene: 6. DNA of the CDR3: TGTGCCAGCAGTTACTCAGGCGGGAGGGCCGGTGAGCAGTTCTTC. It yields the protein CASSYSGGRAGEQFF.

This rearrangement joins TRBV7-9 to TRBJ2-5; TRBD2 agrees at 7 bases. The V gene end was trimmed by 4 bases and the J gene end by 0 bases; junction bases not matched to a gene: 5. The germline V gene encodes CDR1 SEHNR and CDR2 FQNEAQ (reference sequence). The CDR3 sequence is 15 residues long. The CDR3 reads CASSSRLANQETQYF. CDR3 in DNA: TGTGCCAGCAGCTCCAGACTAGCCAACCAAGAGACCCAGTACTTC.

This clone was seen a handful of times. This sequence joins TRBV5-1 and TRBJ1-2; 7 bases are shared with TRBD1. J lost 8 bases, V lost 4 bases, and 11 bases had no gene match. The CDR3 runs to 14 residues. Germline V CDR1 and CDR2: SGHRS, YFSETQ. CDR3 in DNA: TGCGCCAGCAGCCCCGCGACAGGGCGAGAGGGCTACACCTTC. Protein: CASSPATGREGYTF.

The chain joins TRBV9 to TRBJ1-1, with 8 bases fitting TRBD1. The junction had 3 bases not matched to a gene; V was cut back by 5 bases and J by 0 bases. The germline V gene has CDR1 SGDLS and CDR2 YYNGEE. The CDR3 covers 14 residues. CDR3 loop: CASSMTGVNTEAFF. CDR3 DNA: TGTGCCAGCAGTATGACAGGGGTGAACACTGAAGCTTTCTTT. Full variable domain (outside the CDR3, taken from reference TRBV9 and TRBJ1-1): DSGVTQTPKHLITATGQRVTLRCSPRSGDLSVYWYQQSLDQGLQFLIQYYNGEERAKGNILERFSAQQFPDLHSELNLSSLELGDSALYFCASSMTGVNTEAFFGQGTRLTVV.

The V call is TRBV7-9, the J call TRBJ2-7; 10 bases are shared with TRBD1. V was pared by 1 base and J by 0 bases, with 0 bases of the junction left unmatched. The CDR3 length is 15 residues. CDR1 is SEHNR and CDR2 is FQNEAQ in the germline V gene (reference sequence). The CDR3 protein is CASSLGTGGSYEQYF. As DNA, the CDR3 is TGTGCCAGCAGCTTAGGGACAGGGGGCTCCTACGAGCAGTACTTC. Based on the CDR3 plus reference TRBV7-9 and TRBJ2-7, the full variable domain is DTGVSQNPRHKITKRGQNVTFRCDPISEHNRLYWYRQTLGQGPEFLTYFQNEAQLEKSRLLSDRFSAERPKGSFSTLEIQRTEQGDSAMYLCASSLGTGGSYEQYFGPGTRLTVT.

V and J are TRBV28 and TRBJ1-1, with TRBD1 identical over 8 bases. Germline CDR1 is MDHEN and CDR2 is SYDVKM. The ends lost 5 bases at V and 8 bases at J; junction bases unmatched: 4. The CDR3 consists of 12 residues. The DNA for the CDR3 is TGTGCCAGCAGTCGGGACAGGCGCGAAGCTTTCTTT. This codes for CASSRDRREAFF. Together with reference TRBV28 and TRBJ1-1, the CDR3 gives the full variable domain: DVKVTQSSRYLVKRTGEKVFLECVQDMDHENMFWYRQDPGLGLRLIYFSYDVKMKEKGDIPEGYSVSREKKERFSLILESASTNQTSMYLCASSRDRREAFFGQGTRLTVV.

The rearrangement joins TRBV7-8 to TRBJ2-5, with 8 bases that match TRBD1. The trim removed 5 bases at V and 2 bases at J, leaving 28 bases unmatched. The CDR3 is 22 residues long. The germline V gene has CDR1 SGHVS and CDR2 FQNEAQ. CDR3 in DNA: TGTGCCAGCAGCCTTCAAACAAGACAGGGGTCTCTGGTCCCACAAGGACAAGAGACCCAGTACTTC. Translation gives CASSLQTRQGSLVPQGQETQYF.

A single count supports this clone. CDR3 nucleotide sequence: TGCGCCAGCAGCCAACAGGGGAGCACCGGGGAGCTGTTTTTT. Its translation is CASSQQGSTGELFF. This chain joins TRBV5-1 and TRBJ2-2, with 7 bases that match TRBD1. CDR3 length equals 14 residues. Germline V CDR1 and CDR2: SGHRS, YFSETQ. The J segment lost 4 bases and the V segment lost 4 bases, leaving 4 bases of the junction unmatched. Full variable domain (missing parts from reference TRBV5-1 and TRBJ2-2): KAGVTQTPRYLIKTRGQQVTLSCSPISGHRSVSWYQQTPGQGLQFLFEYFSETQRNKGNFPGRFSGRQFSNSRSEMNVSTLELGDSALYLCASSQQGSTGELFFGEGSRLTVL.

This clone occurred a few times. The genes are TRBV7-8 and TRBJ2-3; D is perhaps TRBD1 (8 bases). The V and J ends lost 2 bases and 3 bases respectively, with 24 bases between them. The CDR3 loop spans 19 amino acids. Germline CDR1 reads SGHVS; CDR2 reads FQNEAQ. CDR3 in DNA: TGTGCCAGCAGCTTACGAGACAGGGGAGGGGGATCAATGACAGATACGCAGTATTTT. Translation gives CASSLRDRGGGSMTDTQYF.

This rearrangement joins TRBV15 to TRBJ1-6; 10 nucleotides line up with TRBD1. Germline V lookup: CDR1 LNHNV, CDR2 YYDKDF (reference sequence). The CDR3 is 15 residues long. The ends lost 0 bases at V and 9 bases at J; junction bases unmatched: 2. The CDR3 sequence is CATSREGQGSSPLHF. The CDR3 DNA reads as TGTGCCACCAGCAGAGAGGGACAGGGGAGTTCACCCCTCCACTTT.

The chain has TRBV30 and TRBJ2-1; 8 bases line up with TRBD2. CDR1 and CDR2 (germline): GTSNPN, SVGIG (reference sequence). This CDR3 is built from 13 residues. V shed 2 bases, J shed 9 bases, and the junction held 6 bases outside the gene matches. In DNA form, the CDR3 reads TGTGCCTGGAGTACGGGGGGGTTGAGTGAGCAGTTCTTC. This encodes CAWSTGGLSEQFF.

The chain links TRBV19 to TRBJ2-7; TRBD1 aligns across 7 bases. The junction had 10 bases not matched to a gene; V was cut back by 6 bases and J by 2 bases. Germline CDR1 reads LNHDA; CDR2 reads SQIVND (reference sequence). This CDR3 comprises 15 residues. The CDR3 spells CASRSGQGVPYEQYF. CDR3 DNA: TGTGCCAGTAGATCCGGGCAGGGGGTCCCCTACGAGCAGTACTTC.

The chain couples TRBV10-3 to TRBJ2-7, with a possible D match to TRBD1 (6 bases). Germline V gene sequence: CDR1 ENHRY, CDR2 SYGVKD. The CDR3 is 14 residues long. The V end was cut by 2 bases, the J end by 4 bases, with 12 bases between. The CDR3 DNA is TGTGCCATCAGTGAGAATGGACAGACATACGAGCAGTACTTC. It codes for CAISENGQTYEQYF.

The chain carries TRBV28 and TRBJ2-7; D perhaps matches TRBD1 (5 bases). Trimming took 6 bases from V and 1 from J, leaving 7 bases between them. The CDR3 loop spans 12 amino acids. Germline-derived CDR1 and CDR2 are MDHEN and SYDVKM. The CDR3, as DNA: TGTGCCAGCAGGACAGTTTCCTACGAGCAGTACTTC. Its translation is CASRTVSYEQYF.

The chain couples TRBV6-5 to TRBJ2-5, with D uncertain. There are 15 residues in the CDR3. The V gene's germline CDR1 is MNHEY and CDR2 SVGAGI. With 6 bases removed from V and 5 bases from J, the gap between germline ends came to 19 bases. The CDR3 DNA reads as TGTGCCAGCAGCATTTCTTCGACTCCTTCTGAGACCCAGTACTTC. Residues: CASSISSTPSETQYF.

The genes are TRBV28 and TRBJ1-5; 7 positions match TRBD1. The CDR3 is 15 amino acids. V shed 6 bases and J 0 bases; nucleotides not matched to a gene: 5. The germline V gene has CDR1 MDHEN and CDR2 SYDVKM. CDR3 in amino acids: CASRKQGNSNQPQHF. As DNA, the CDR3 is TGTGCCAGCAGGAAACAGGGGAATAGCAATCAGCCCCAGCATTTT.

The CDR3 spells CASSQAGTGKAFF. The DNA for the CDR3 is TGTGCCAGCAGCCAAGCGGGGACAGGGAAGGCTTTCTTT. The genes are TRBV7-9 and TRBJ1-1; 9 positions agree with TRBD1. From germline, CDR1 is SEHNR and CDR2 FQNEAQ (reference sequence). With V trimmed by 5 bases and J by 11 bases, 9 bases remained unmatched. The CDR3 is 13 amino acids.

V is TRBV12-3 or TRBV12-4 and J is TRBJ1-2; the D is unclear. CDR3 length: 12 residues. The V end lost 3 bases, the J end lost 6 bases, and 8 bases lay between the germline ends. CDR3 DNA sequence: TGTGCCAGCAGTTTCCTAACAGATGGCTACACCTTC. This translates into CASSFLTDGYTF.

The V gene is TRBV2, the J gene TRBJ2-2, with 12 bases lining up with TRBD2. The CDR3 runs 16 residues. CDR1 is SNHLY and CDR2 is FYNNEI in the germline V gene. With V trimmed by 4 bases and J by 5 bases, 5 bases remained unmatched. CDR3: CASSASGRARTGELFF. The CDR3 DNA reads TGTGCCAGCAGTGCTAGCGGGAGGGCTCGTACCGGGGAGCTGTTTTTT.

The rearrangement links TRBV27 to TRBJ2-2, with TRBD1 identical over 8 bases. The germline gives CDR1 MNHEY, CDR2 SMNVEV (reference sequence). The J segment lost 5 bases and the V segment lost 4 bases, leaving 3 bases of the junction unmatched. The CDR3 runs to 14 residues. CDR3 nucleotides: TGTGCCAGCAGTTGGACAGGGCAGACCGGGGAGCTGTTTTTT. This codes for CASSWTGQTGELFF.

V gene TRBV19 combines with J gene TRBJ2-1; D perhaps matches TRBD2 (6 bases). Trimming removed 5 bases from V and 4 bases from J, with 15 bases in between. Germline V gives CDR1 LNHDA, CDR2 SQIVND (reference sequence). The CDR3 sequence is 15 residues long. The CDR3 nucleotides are TGTGCCAGTAGTTATTTCAGCGGGCGGTACAATGAGCAGTTCTTC. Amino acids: CASSYFSGRYNEQFF.